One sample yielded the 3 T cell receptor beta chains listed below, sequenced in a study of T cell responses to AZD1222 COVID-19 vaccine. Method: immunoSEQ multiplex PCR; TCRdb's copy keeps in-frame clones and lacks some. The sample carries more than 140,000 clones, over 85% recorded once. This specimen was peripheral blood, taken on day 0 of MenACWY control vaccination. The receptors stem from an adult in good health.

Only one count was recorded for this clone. CDR3 sequence reads: CASSEGQGEGYTF. The CDR3, as DNA: TGTGCCAGCAGTGAAGGACAGGGTGAAGGCTACACCTTC. The chain employs TRBV6-4 and TRBJ1-2; 8 bases map to TRBD1. The CDR3 runs 13 residues. V lost 3 bases to trimming and J lost 8 bases; unmatched junction nucleotides: 5. Germline V CDR1 and CDR2: MRHNA, SNTAGT.

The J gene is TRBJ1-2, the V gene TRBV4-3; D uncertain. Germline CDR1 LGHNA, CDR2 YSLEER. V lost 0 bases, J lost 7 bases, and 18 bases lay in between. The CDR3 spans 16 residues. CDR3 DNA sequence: TGCGCCAGCAGCCAAGATGGGCAACGGCCTGGGCTTGGCTACACCTTC. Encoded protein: CASSQDGQRPGLGYTF.

CDR3 residues: CASSPQRGDYGYTF. DNA for the CDR3: TGTGCCAGCAGCCCGCAGCGTGGTGACTATGGCTACACCTTC. This sequence joins TRBV5-5 and TRBJ1-2; no clear D. The CDR3 loop spans 14 amino acids. Deletions cut 4 bases from V and 3 bases from J, with 13 bases between. The V gene's germline CDR1 is SGHKS and CDR2 YYEKEE (reference sequence). Full variable domain (outside the CDR3, taken from reference TRBV5-5 and TRBJ1-2): DAGVTQSPTHLIKTRGQQVTLRCSPISGHKSVSWYQQVLGQGPQFIFQYYEKEERGRGNFPDRFSARQFPNYSSELNVNALLLGDSALYLCASSPQRGDYGYTFGSGTRLTVV.